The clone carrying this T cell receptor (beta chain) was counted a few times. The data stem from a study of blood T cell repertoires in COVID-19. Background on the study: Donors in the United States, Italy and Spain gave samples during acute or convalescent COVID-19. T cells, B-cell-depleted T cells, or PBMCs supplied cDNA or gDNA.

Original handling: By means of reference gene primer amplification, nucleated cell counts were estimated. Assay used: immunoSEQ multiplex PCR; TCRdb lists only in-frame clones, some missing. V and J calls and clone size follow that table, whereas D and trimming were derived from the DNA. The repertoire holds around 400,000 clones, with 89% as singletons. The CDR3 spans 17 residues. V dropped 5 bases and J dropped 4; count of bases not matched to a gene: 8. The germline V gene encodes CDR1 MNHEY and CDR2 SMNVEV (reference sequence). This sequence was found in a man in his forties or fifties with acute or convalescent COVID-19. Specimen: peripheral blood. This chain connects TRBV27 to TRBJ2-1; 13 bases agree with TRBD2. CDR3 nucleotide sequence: TGTGCCAGCAGTCCGACCGGGACTAGCGGGACTTACAATGAGCAGTTCTTC. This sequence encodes CASSPTGTSGTYNEQFF.